The present entry profiles one T cell receptor (beta chain) with its context. Its cognate antigen is unknown. The PCR employed 60 Vbeta primers together with 13 Jbeta primers. Using immunoSEQ multiplex PCR, the repertoire was profiled, and TCRdb retains in-frame clones only, with some absent. Of 40,000 to 50,000 clones listed, approximately 70% are singletons. The data stem from a study of cytomegalovirus exposure and HLA in healthy donors. Study details: Most genotyped donors, roughly 80% of more than 300, had Caucasian-associated genetic ancestry.

The CDR3 spans 18 residues. Unmatched junction bases numbered 17, after V lost 7 bases and J lost 5 bases. Study-wide findings and caveats: In a later analysis, specific HLA alleles were associated with around 17,000 TCR beta sequences at a 0.05 false discovery rate.

Material for sequencing was PBMCs. The rearrangement links TRBV23-1 to TRBJ2-5; 12 positions match TRBD2. TRBV23-1 is marked as an open reading frame, function uncertain. The clonotype originates from a man in his thirties or forties in good health and CMV-seronegative. CDR3 sequence reads: CASIRSLAGGPRSETQYF. CDR3 sequence (DNA): TGCGCCAGCATAAGGTCCCTAGCGGGAGGGCCTAGGTCGGAGACCCAGTACTTC.